This T cell receptor beta chain was obtained from a study of CD8+ T cells in alopecia areata. It was from PBMCs that CD4+ and CD8+ T cells were sorted. RNA was extracted and reverse transcribed into cDNA as the sequencing template. The data were produced by immunoSEQ multiplex PCR, yet TCRdb's version contains in-frame clones alone and is incomplete. Of about 150,000 clones in the sample, approximately 65% were seen once. The germline CDR1 and CDR2 sequences are SGHDT and YYEEEE. The CDR3 totals 14 residues. The trim removed 3 bases at V and 5 bases at J, leaving 4 bases unmatched. The receptor's source is a human donor in good health. The chain links TRBV5-6 to TRBJ2-1; 8 bases align to TRBD1. Sequencing input: CD8+ T cells sorted from blood. The CDR3 DNA reads as TGTGCCAGCAGCTGGGGGACAGGTGACAATGAGCAGTTCTTC. Translation gives CASSWGTGDNEQFF.